A single sample is the source of the 5 T cell receptor beta chains below, sequenced in a study of T cell changes during pregnancy in multiple sclerosis. The repertoire was sequenced with immunoSEQ multiplex PCR; TCRdb's copy has only in-frame clones and lacks some. This sample has about 59,000 clones, with about 93% found just once. The source was peripheral blood, collected in the third trimester of pregnancy. The receptors derive from a female donor in good health, enrolled as a control in a pregnancy study.

V usage is TRBV7-2 and J usage is TRBJ2-7; 16 bases are shared with TRBD2. CDR1 is SGHTA, CDR2 FQGNSA, per germline. CDR3 length: 17 residues. V dropped 3 bases and J dropped 3; count of bases not matched to a gene: 5. The CDR3 region has the DNA TGTGCCAGCAGCTTTCCGGGACTAGCGGGGGGGCACTACGAGCAGTACTTC. It encodes CASSFPGLAGGHYEQYF.

J is TRBJ2-7 and V is TRBV4-1; a weak D match, TRBD2 (6 bases). Germline assignment: CDR1 MGHRA and CDR2 YSYEKL. The CDR3 extends over 17 amino acids. V lost 1 base and J lost 6, with 22 bases in between. The CDR3 loop is CASSQGGNPGLEGEQYF. The CDR3 DNA reads as TGCGCCAGCAGCCAAGGAGGGAACCCGGGACTCGAGGGCGAGCAGTACTTC.

The V gene is TRBV7-2, the J gene TRBJ1-1; D is unclear. Germline V CDR1 and CDR2: SGHTA, FQGNSA. V was shortened by 5 bases and J by 5 bases, with 15 bases between the two germline ends. CDR3 length: 14 residues. The CDR3 loop reads CASSENGVGTEAFF. DNA of the CDR3: TGTGCCAGCAGCGAGAACGGGGTGGGGACTGAAGCTTTCTTT.

V and J are TRBV6-6 and TRBJ1-3, with TRBD1 identical over 9 bases. Germline trimming cut 2 bases from V and 4 bases from J; bases unmatched to any gene: 3. There are 15 residues in the CDR3. Germline V gene lookup returns CDR1 MNHNY and CDR2 SVGAGI (reference sequence). The DNA of the CDR3 is TGTGCCAGCAGTTACGGGACAGGGTTCGGAAACACCATATATTTT. Amino acid sequence: CASSYGTGFGNTIYF.

V usage is TRBV19 and J usage is TRBJ2-3, with 8 bases matching TRBD2. Germline CDR1 and CDR2: LNHDA and SQIVND (reference sequence). The trim removed 1 base at V and 2 bases at J, leaving 5 bases unmatched. The CDR3 has 16 amino acids. The CDR3 DNA reads TGTGCCAGTAGTATAGGGACTAGCTACCACACAGATACGCAGTATTTT. Protein: CASSIGTSYHTDTQYF.